Listed below are T cell receptor beta chains from one sample, sequenced in a study of beta chain features in type 1 diabetes. Measured with immunoSEQ multiplex PCR; TCRdb has only the in-frame clones, and not every one. The sample carries some 240,000 clones, 11% recorded once. Sequenced input: central memory CD4+ T cells from blood. The receptors shown here come from a young man in good health. The CDR3 runs from the conserved cysteine through the conserved F or W. A D gene is named only where the DNA matches it firmly. Expanded clones are given a class, and other clones once, few, many or no size at all.

D gene | clone size | J gene | V gene | CDR3 protein | CDR3 DNA
NA | NA | TRBJ1-5 | TRBV5-6 | CASSLRWQPNQPQHF | TGTGCCAGCAGCTTGAGGTGGCAGCCCAATCAGCCCCAGCATTTT
NA | NA | TRBJ2-7 | TRBV21-1 | CASCGGASGAYEQYF | TGTGCCAGCTGCGGTGGGGCTAGCGGGGCGTACGAGCAGTACTTC
NA | NA | TRBJ2-7 | TRBV2 | CASSEFSAYEQYF | TGTGCCAGCAGTGAATTTAGCGCCTACGAGCAGTACTTC
NA | many | TRBJ2-7 | TRBV4-2 | CASSQGLGYYEQYF | TGTGCCAGCAGCCAAGGTCTGGGGTACTACGAGCAGTACTTC
NA | few | TRBJ2-7 | TRBV30 | CAWSVGLGSYEQYF | TGTGCCTGGAGTGTCGGACTGGGCTCCTACGAGCAGTACTTC
TRBD1 | many | TRBJ2-5 | TRBV7-2 | CASSSGQTTQETQYF | TGTGCCAGCAGTTCGGGACAGACGACACAAGAGACCCAGTACTTC
TRBD2 | NA | TRBJ2-4 | TRBV4-2 | CASSRGTSGGDIQYF | TGTGCCAGCAGCCGGGGGACTAGTGGAGGGGACATTCAGTACTTC
TRBD2 | few | TRBJ2-1 | TRBV29-1 | CSVEPRLAGNNEQFF | TGCAGCGTTGAGCCACGACTAGCTGGGAACAATGAGCAGTTCTTC
TRBD2 | many | TRBJ2-3 | TRBV7-2 | CASSFYAGGTDTQYF | TGTGCCAGCAGCTTTTATGCGGGAGGCACAGATACGCAGTATTTT
TRBD1 | NA | TRBJ2-7 | TRBV7-8 | CASQVSGQGGEQYF | TGTGCCAGCCAAGTTAGTGGACAGGGGGGAGAGCAGTACTTC
NA | few | TRBJ2-5 | TRBV7-8 | CASSLGLQETQYF | TGTGCCAGCAGCTTAGGGCTGCAAGAGACCCAGTACTTC
TRBD1 | few | TRBJ1-5 | TRBV11-2 | CASSGRGLTQPQHF | TGTGCCAGCAGTGGGAGGGGGCTTACTCAGCCCCAGCATTTT
NA | few | TRBJ1-1 | TRBV29-1 | CSVNRAPNTEAFF | TGCAGCGTCAACAGGGCCCCGAACACTGAAGCTTTCTTT
TRBD1 | NA | TRBJ1-3 | TRBV2 | CASSAGQGRHTIYF | TGTGCCAGCAGTGCGGGACAGGGAAGGCACACCATATATTTT
NA | few | TRBJ2-3 | TRBV7-6 | CASSLDSGRDTQYF | TGTGCCAGCAGCTTAGATTCCGGGAGAGATACGCAGTATTTT
NA | NA | TRBJ2-1 | TRBV11-2 | CASSQATSIINEQFF | TGTGCCAGCAGCCAGGCGACTAGTATCATCAATGAGCAGTTCTTC